This is a list of T cell receptor beta chains from one sample in a study of beta chain features in type 1 diabetes. Sequenced by immunoSEQ multiplex PCR; TCRdb stores in-frame clones only, minus some. The sample lists under 800,000 clones; 15% were seen once. The sample was naive CD4+ T cells from blood. Receptor source: a man aged 18 to 30 in good health. Both conserved end residues are part of each CDR3. A D gene is named only where the DNA matches it firmly. Not every row has a clone size; where given, it reads once, few, many or a size class.

V,D,J,size,CDR3,DNA
TRBV27,-,TRBJ1-4,few,CASSSRMGPAEKLFF,TGTGCCAGCAGTTCCCGGATGGGACCGGCTGAAAAACTGTTTTTT
TRBV11-2,-,TRBJ2-5,-,CASSLVSTGETQYF,TGTGCCAGCAGCTTAGTTTCTACTGGGGAGACCCAGTACTTC
TRBV5-1,TRBD2,TRBJ2-7,-,CASSLSGVTSYEQYF,TGCGCCAGCAGCCTTAGCGGGGTCACCTCCTACGAGCAGTACTTC
TRBV14,-,TRBJ1-1,few,CASSQRRGGGAFF,TGTGCCAGCAGCCAACGTAGGGGTGGAGGAGCTTTCTTT
TRBV27,-,TRBJ1-2,-,CASTLRGMDSGYTF,TGTGCCAGCACCCTCAGAGGGATGGACAGTGGCTACACCTTC
TRBV6-1,-,TRBJ2-1,-,CASSSGRTYNEQFF,TGTGCCAGCAGTTCGGGACGGACTTACAATGAGCAGTTCTTC
TRBV6-6,-,TRBJ2-2,-,CASSSRAGTNTGELFF,TGTGCCAGCAGTTCCCGGGCAGGGACGAACACCGGGGAGCTGTTTTTT
TRBV6-5,-,TRBJ1-1,few,CASISGTVKPYEAFF,TGTGCCAGCATCTCGGGGACGGTGAAACCCTATGAAGCTTTCTTT
TRBV28,-,TRBJ1-1,-,CASRAGVEVEEAFF,TGTGCCAGCAGGGCAGGGGTCGAGGTGGAGGAAGCTTTCTTT
TRBV18,-,TRBJ2-7,few,CASSPPSGFTYEQYF,TGTGCCAGCTCACCACCCTCTGGGTTCACCTACGAGCAGTACTTC
TRBV29-1,-,TRBJ2-1,few,CSVDRKNNEQFF,TGCAGCGTTGACAGGAAGAACAATGAGCAGTTCTTC
TRBV19,-,TRBJ1-6,-,CASSIEGDLLNSPLHF,TGTGCCAGTAGTATAGAAGGGGACCTACTTAATTCACCCCTCCACTTT
TRBV7-2,-,TRBJ2-5,few,CASSWTQQETQYF,TGTGCCAGCAGCTGGACCCAGCAGGAGACCCAGTACTTC
TRBV28,-,TRBJ1-2,few,CASSFRSRVYGYTF,TGTGCCAGCAGTTTTAGGTCCAGGGTCTATGGCTACACCTTC
TRBV4-1,-,TRBJ1-1,-,CASSQDRGRNTEAFF,TGCGCCAGCAGCCAAGATAGAGGCAGGAACACTGAAGCTTTCTTT
TRBV7-2,-,TRBJ2-3,few,CASSLSDPQAEGTQYF,TGTGCCAGCAGCTTATCAGACCCTCAGGCCGAAGGTACGCAGTATTTT
TRBV7-2,TRBD2,TRBJ2-7,-,CASSATGTSGYEQYF,TGTGCCAGCAGCGCAACCGGGACTAGCGGCTACGAGCAGTACTTC
TRBV5-4,TRBD1,TRBJ2-1,-,CASRVRTGGPYNEQFF,TGTGCCAGCAGGGTCCGGACAGGGGGCCCCTACAATGAGCAGTTCTTC
TRBV4-1,-,TRBJ1-4,few,CASSQGAYEKLFF,TGCGCCAGCAGCCAAGGGGCGTATGAAAAACTGTTTTTT
TRBV25-1,-,TRBJ2-7,few,CASSEVGTGYEQYF,TGTGCCAGCAGTGAAGTGGGGACGGGATACGAGCAGTACTTC
TRBV7-9,-,TRBJ2-4,few,CASSFLGTLAKNIQYF,TGTGCCAGCAGCTTTCTCGGGACGTTAGCCAAAAACATTCAGTACTTC
TRBV28,-,TRBJ2-7,-,CASSLRGEQYF,TGTGCCAGCAGTTTAAGGGGCGAGCAGTACTTC
TRBV27,-,TRBJ2-1,few,CASSWEGASYNEQFF,TGTGCCAGCAGTTGGGAGGGGGCAAGTTACAATGAGCAGTTCTTC
TRBV7-7,-,TRBJ2-1,-,CASSPVSNEQFF,TGTGCCAGCAGCCCAGTTTCGAATGAGCAGTTCTTC